This T cell receptor (beta chain) comes out of a study of vaccination effects on CD4 cells after COVID-19. About the study: All participants had two doses of either the BNT162b2 or mRNA-1273 vaccine. Study outcomes and limitations: In vaccinees who were healthy, merely 1 out of 255 vaccine-induced clones cross-reacted with common cold coronaviruses. Clonal contraction was marked in infection- and vaccine-induced clones late after vaccination.

Using viral peptide pools, the ViraFEST assay grew out antigen-specific CD4+ T cells prior to sequencing. Culture proceeded for under twelve days, and CD4+ T cells were then isolated. In the vaccine recipients, nucleocapsid antibodies were negative and there was no prior SARS-CoV-2 infection. PBMC cultures contained two million cells per well, about 10 IU/ml IL-2 and 10 ug/ml peptides. Turning to this clone: Its target is unknown.

Clones were sequenced by immunoSEQ multiplex PCR, and TCRdb holds only the in-frame ones, with some missing. The sample consists of 25,000 to 35,000 clones, about 80% of them appearing once. The V end was cut by 5 bases, the J end by 8 bases, with 21 bases between. Looked up from germline, CDR1 is MNHEY and CDR2 is SVGAGI. CDR3 size: 15 residues. V is TRBV6-5 and J is TRBJ1-2; perhaps TRBD1 as D (5 bases). The source was CD4+ T cells from PBMCs cultured with SARS-CoV-2 spike peptides, collected before COVID-19 vaccination. This receptor was obtained from a human donor who received a COVID-19 vaccine. CDR3 in DNA: TGTGCCAGCAGTACTTTAAGGGGCGCAAAAGGAGGCTACACCTTC. Its translation is CASSTLRGAKGGYTF.